This T cell receptor beta chain was recovered during a study of blood T cell repertoires in COVID-19. The wider study: Donors in the United States, Italy and Spain gave samples during acute or convalescent COVID-19. PBMCs, B-cell-depleted T cells, or T cells were the source of the cDNA or gDNA that made up the material.

CDR3 length equals 12 residues. Germline lookup yields CDR1 SGHTA and CDR2 FQGNSA. V was shortened by 3 bases and J by 9 bases, with 12 bases between the two germline ends. Per the authors' pipeline: Nucleated cell number was recorded as an estimate derived from reference gene primer amplification. Using immunoSEQ multiplex PCR, the repertoire was profiled, and TCRdb retains in-frame clones only, with some absent. That table gives V, J and clone size, and the DNA gave D and trimming. The table lists 25,000 to 35,000 clones, over 90% of them singletons, with approximately 11% in the top ten. The V gene is TRBV7-2, the J gene TRBJ2-7; the D gene is possibly TRBD2 (6 bases). This TCR derives from a human donor in a cohort sampled during active COVID-19. The material sequenced was peripheral blood. The CDR3 region has the DNA TGTGCCAGCAGCTTTGATCCGGGAGTGCAGTACTTC. Protein product: CASSFDPGVQYF. Using reference TRBV7-2 and TRBJ2-7 for the parts outside the CDR3, the full variable domain is GAGVSQSPSNKVTEKGKDVELRCDPISGHTALYWYRQSLGQGLEFLIYFQGNSAPDKSGLPSDRFSAERTGGSVSTLTIQRTQQEDSAVYLCASSFDPGVQYFGPGTRLTVT.